This TCR beta chain was captured by sequencing in a study of OX40 agonist ivuxolimab in advanced cancers. Study-wide context: Prior checkpoint blockade (anti-PD-1, anti-PD-L1 or anti-CTLA-4) was permitted; approximately 41% had it. Partial responses were observed in three patients, of whom one had hepatocellular carcinoma and two had cutaneous melanoma. Whole-study findings and limits: The average count of expanded clones was higher among CD8+ T cells than among CD4+. Blood T cells, both CD4+ and CD8+, expanded clonally by week 6 at 0.1 to 3.0 mg/kg.

About this clone: Its antigen remains unknown.

Libraries were prepared by immunoSEQ multiplex PCR; TCRdb keeps only in-frame clonotypes and omits some of them. The sample lists fewer than 45,000 clones, 80% to 90% occurring once. Germline V gene lookup returns CDR1 SGHNT and CDR2 YYREEE (reference sequence). J was trimmed by 8 bases and V by 4 bases; bases with no gene match: 16. The CDR3 loop spans 17 amino acids. The material was CD4+ or CD8+ T cells sorted from blood, obtained in a trial of the OX40 agonist ivuxolimab. The chain links TRBV5-4 to TRBJ2-1; 9 bases fit TRBD2. The receptor was derived from an adult with an advanced solid tumor such as melanoma, head and neck, liver or kidney cancer. CDR3 sequence (DNA): TGTGCCAGCAGCCGCGGTAATTGGGGACTAGCTATGTATGAGCAGTTCTTC. As protein: CASSRGNWGLAMYEQFF.